One and the same sample provided the 29 T cell receptor beta chains below, sequenced in a study of blood T cell repertoires in COVID-19 (dated by TCRdb to the early 2020s). The library was generated by the immunoSEQ multiplex PCR assay. TCRdb's version of the immuneACCESS table is confined to in-frame rearrangements and falls short of the full clone set. An unresolved V gene accounts for under half of the shortfall where checked; the remainder is of unknown origin. The sample table lists 200,000 to 250,000 clones, 70% to 90% of them with a count of one. Clones ranked in the top ten supply roughly a sixth of the sample. What was sequenced was peripheral blood. These receptors originate from a man aged 45 to 65 with COVID-19, enrolled during active disease.

J is TRBJ2-7 and V is TRBV27, with 7 bases fitting TRBD1. The V gene end was trimmed by 6 bases and the J gene end by 9 bases; junction bases not matched to a gene: 5. In germline, CDR1 is MNHEY, CDR2 SMNVEV (reference sequence). This CDR3 has 11 amino acids. CDR3 DNA: TGTGCCAGCAGAAGGGACAGCCTGCAGTACTTC. This sequence encodes CASRRDSLQYF.

V and J are TRBV7-9 and TRBJ2-5, with a weak D call TRBD1 (6 bases). This CDR3 has 12 residues. Germline lookup yields CDR1 SEHNR and CDR2 FQNEAQ (reference sequence). V lost 0 bases, J lost 10 bases, and 9 bases lay in between. This CDR3 reads CASSLAETGQYF. In DNA form, the CDR3 reads TGTGCCAGCAGCTTAGCGGAGACAGGCCAGTACTTC.

The V call is TRBV3-1 (or the pseudogene TRBV3-2), the J call TRBJ2-2, with 10 bases matching TRBD1. This CDR3 has 15 amino acids. Germline assignment: CDR1 LGHDT and CDR2 YNNKEL (reference sequence). The junction had 5 bases not matched to a gene; V was cut back by 5 bases and J by 5 bases. CDR3 nucleotides: TGTGCCAGCAGCTTCCCGGGACAGGGGACCGGGGAGCTGTTTTTT. It encodes CASSFPGQGTGELFF.

The CDR3 spells CASSSGTGGQPQHF. CDR3 in DNA: TGTGCCAGCAGCTCCGGGACAGGGGGTCAGCCCCAGCATTTT. The rearrangement joins TRBV6-5 to TRBJ1-5; 11 positions agree with TRBD1. The CDR3 extends over 14 amino acids. Germline lookup yields CDR1 MNHEY and CDR2 SVGAGI. With V trimmed by 6 bases and J by 6 bases, 4 bases remained unmatched.

This chain uses TRBV4-2 with TRBJ1-5; D is possibly TRBD1 (5 bases). The germline gives CDR1 LGHNA, CDR2 YNFKEQ. This CDR3 comprises 16 residues. With 5 bases removed from V and 2 bases from J, the gap between germline ends came to 16 bases. The CDR3 DNA follows: TGTGCCAGCAGCGAAGGGAGCAGGGCCCGCAATCAGCCCCAGCATTTT. Protein sequence: CASSEGSRARNQPQHF.

CDR3 region: CASSPLPETNTGELFF. The CDR3 DNA follows: TGTGCCAGCAGCCCGCTACCCGAAACGAACACCGGGGAGCTGTTTTTT. The J gene is TRBJ2-2, the V gene TRBV7-9; D is unclear. This CDR3 spans 16 amino acids. Trimming took off 5 bases at V and 0 bases at J, with 13 bases between the two ends. Per germline, CDR1 SEHNR and CDR2 FQNEAQ (reference sequence).

This sequence joins TRBV30 and TRBJ1-5; a weak D match, TRBD1 (6 bases). Germline V gives CDR1 GTSNPN, CDR2 SVGIG (reference sequence). The length of the CDR3 is 15 residues. Trimming removed 2 bases at V and 2 bases at J, with 13 bases between. CDR3 loop: CAWSRATGGNQPQHF. In nucleotides, the CDR3 is TGTGCCTGGAGTAGAGCGACAGGAGGCAATCAGCCCCAGCATTTT.

The rearrangement links TRBV5-4 to TRBJ2-3; no reliable D call. CDR1 and CDR2 (germline): SGHNT, YYREEE (reference sequence). The CDR3 spans 13 residues. The V and J ends lost 0 bases and 8 bases respectively, with 10 bases between them. The CDR3 reads CASSLETTGTQYF. The CDR3 DNA follows: TGTGCCAGCAGCTTGGAAACGACGGGTACGCAGTATTTT.

This clone was picked up one time. This chain links TRBV6-5 with TRBJ2-2, with D hard to call. The length of the CDR3 is 15 residues. Germline loops: CDR1 MNHEY, CDR2 SVGAGI. V lost 4 bases and J 5 bases, leaving 14 bases between the germline ends. CDR3 DNA sequence: TGTGCCAGCAGTTGGGCAAGTCCTGGGACCGGGGAGCTGTTTTTT. This translates into CASSWASPGTGELFF.

The rearrangement joins TRBV7-2 to TRBJ2-3, with TRBD2 identical over 8 bases. The CDR3 loop spans 16 amino acids. Germline CDR1 reads SGHTA; CDR2 reads FQGNSA. V dropped 3 bases and J dropped 0; count of bases not matched to a gene: 5. CDR3: CASSFSGTPSTDTQYF. As DNA, the CDR3 is TGTGCCAGCAGCTTTAGCGGGACCCCAAGCACAGATACGCAGTATTTT. The full variable domain, in which reference TRBV7-2 and TRBJ2-3 provide the parts outside the CDR3, is GAGVSQSPSNKVTEKGKDVELRCDPISGHTALYWYRQSLGQGLEFLIYFQGNSAPDKSGLPSDRFSAERTGGSVSTLTIQRTQQEDSAVYLCASSFSGTPSTDTQYFGPGTRLTVL.

This sequence joins TRBV5-4 and TRBJ2-1; D is ambiguous. The ends were cut back, 4 bases at V and 8 bases at J, with 16 bases in the middle. Germline V CDR1 and CDR2: SGHNT, YYREEE (reference sequence). The CDR3 extends over 14 amino acids. CDR3 DNA sequence: TGTGCCAGCAGCGCCCCCGACAAGTCTTATGAGCAGTTCTTC. This translates into CASSAPDKSYEQFF.

The chain combines TRBV19 with TRBJ2-3, with D possibly matching TRBD1 (6 bases). Germline V CDR1 and CDR2: LNHDA, SQIVND (reference sequence). V lost 5 bases and J lost 4, with 19 bases in between. There are 16 residues in the CDR3. The CDR3 DNA reads TGTGCCAGTAGTCCAGGGACACCCTCTGCGGCAGATACGCAGTATTTT. It specifies CASSPGTPSAADTQYF.

The chain combines TRBV9 with TRBJ2-3; D is uncertain. V was clipped by 2 bases and J by 1 base, with 8 bases between them. Germline values: CDR1 SGDLS, CDR2 YYNGEE. There are 14 residues in the CDR3. CDR3 sequence (DNA): TGTGCCAGCAGCGTCAGTCCCGGCACAGATACGCAGTATTTT. Protein product: CASSVSPGTDTQYF. Drawing the rest from reference TRBV9 and TRBJ2-3, the complete variable domain is DSGVTQTPKHLITATGQRVTLRCSPRSGDLSVYWYQQSLDQGLQFLIQYYNGEERAKGNILERFSAQQFPDLHSELNLSSLELGDSALYFCASSVSPGTDTQYFGPGTRLTVL.

V is TRBV3-1 (or the pseudogene TRBV3-2) and J is TRBJ2-7; TRBD1 agrees at 7 bases. Germline V gene lookup returns CDR1 LGHDT and CDR2 YNNKEL (reference sequence). The CDR3 runs 15 residues. J gave up 0 bases and V 1 base, and 3 bases lay outside the gene matches. The CDR3 region is CASSQGQGPSYEQYF. Written as DNA, the CDR3 is TGTGCCAGCAGCCAAGGACAGGGACCCTCCTACGAGCAGTACTTC.

The chain joins TRBV30 to TRBJ1-3, with D hard to call. The germline gives CDR1 GTSNPN, CDR2 SVGIG (reference sequence). The CDR3 is 12 residues long. The V end lost 5 bases, the J end lost 4 bases, and 9 bases lay between the germline ends. CDR3 DNA: TGTGCCTGGGACCGCGAGGGAAACACCATATATTTT. It specifies CAWDREGNTIYF.

This chain uses TRBV9 with TRBJ2-1; the match to TRBD2 covers 10 bases. Germline lookup yields CDR1 SGDLS and CDR2 YYNGEE. This CDR3 region has 18 residues. V lost 0 bases to trimming and J lost 6 bases; unmatched junction nucleotides: 12. The CDR3 DNA reads TGTGCCAGCAGCGTAGCCGGTAGCGGGAGGTTCTCCCTCAATGAGCAGTTCTTC. Its translation is CASSVAGSGRFSLNEQFF.

The chain recombines TRBV27 with TRBJ2-6; D call uncertain. Germline loops: CDR1 MNHEY, CDR2 SMNVEV (reference sequence). V shed 4 bases and J shed 0 bases, with 7 bases lying between them. This CDR3 region has 15 residues. CDR3: CASSSPSSGANVLTF. The CDR3 bases are TGTGCCAGCAGTTCACCCAGCTCTGGGGCCAACGTCCTGACTTTC.

J is TRBJ2-1 and V is TRBV5-4; 12 nucleotides line up with TRBD2. The CDR3 runs to 15 residues. Germline loops: CDR1 SGHNT, CDR2 YYREEE (reference sequence). Losses at the gene ends were 0 bases for V and 15 bases for J; bases not matched to a gene: 10. In DNA form, the CDR3 reads TGTGCCAGCAGCTTGGAGGGGGGAACTAGCGGGAGGATGTTCTTC. It translates to CASSLEGGTSGRMFF. Filled out from reference TRBV5-4 and TRBJ2-1, the complete variable domain reads ETGVTQSPTHLIKTRGQQVTLRCSSQSGHNTVSWYQQALGQGPQFIFQYYREEENGRGNFPPRFSGLQFPNYSSELNVNALELDDSALYLCASSLEGGTSGRMFFGPGTRLTVL.

The V and J genes are TRBV11-2 and TRBJ2-5, with TRBD2 as a possible D gene (5 bases). Trimming removed 3 bases from V and 3 bases from J, with 8 bases in between. Germline V gives CDR1 SGHAT, CDR2 FQNNGV. This CDR3 region has 13 residues. CDR3 amino acids: CASSFGIKETQYF. CDR3 bases: TGTGCCAGCAGCTTCGGGATTAAAGAGACCCAGTACTTC. Together with reference TRBV11-2 and TRBJ2-5, the CDR3 gives the full variable domain: EAGVAQSPRYKIIEKRQSVAFWCNPISGHATLYWYQQILGQGPKLLIQFQNNGVVDDSQLPKDRFSAERLKGVDSTLKIQPAKLEDSAVYLCASSFGIKETQYFGPGTRLLVL.

This clone was recorded once. This rearrangement joins TRBV20-1 to TRBJ2-5, with 11 bases that match TRBD1. Germline CDR1 is DFQATT and CDR2 is SNEGSKA (reference sequence). The CDR3 runs to 14 residues. V lost 3 bases to trimming and J lost 6 bases; unmatched junction nucleotides: 6. CDR3 DNA sequence: TGCAGTGCTAGTTGGACAGGGGGCATGAAGACCCAGTACTTC. Translating gives CSASWTGGMKTQYF.

As DNA, the CDR3 is TGCAGCGTTTTACAGCCGAACACTGAAGCTTTCTTT. Translating gives CSVLQPNTEAFF. The chain is built from TRBV29-1 and TRBJ1-1, with no clear D. This CDR3 has 12 residues. With 5 bases removed from V and 1 base from J, the gap between germline ends came to 8 bases. Germline CDR1 SQVTM, CDR2 ANQGSEA.

V usage is TRBV5-8 and J usage is TRBJ2-7; D perhaps matches TRBD1 (5 bases). Germline loops: CDR1 SGHTS, CDR2 YDEGEE. V was clipped by 2 bases and J by 3 bases, with 9 bases between them. The CDR3 is 13 residues long. The DNA for the CDR3 is TGTGCCAGCAGCTTTGGACAAAACTACGAGCAGTACTTC. Protein product: CASSFGQNYEQYF.

The gene calls are TRBV5-5 and TRBJ1-4; no clear D. V was pared by 2 bases and J by 8 bases, with 16 bases between. The germline CDR1 and CDR2 sequences are SGHKS and YYEKEE (reference sequence). The CDR3 runs 15 residues. CDR3 DNA sequence: TGTGCCAGCAGCTTATTAGGAAGGTCGGGGGAAAAACTGTTTTTT. This translates into CASSLLGRSGEKLFF. Combining the CDR3 with reference TRBV5-5 and TRBJ1-4 gives the whole variable domain DAGVTQSPTHLIKTRGQQVTLRCSPISGHKSVSWYQQVLGQGPQFIFQYYEKEERGRGNFPDRFSARQFPNYSSELNVNALLLGDSALYLCASSLLGRSGEKLFFGSGTQLSVL.

The chain uses TRBV9 and TRBJ2-1, with D possibly matching TRBD2 (6 bases). The CDR3 consists of 17 residues. The germline V gene encodes CDR1 SGDLS and CDR2 YYNGEE. Trimming removed 0 bases from V and 5 bases from J, with 18 bases in between. This CDR3 is CASSVARGTGADNEQFF. In DNA form, the CDR3 reads TGTGCCAGCAGCGTAGCGAGAGGAACGGGAGCTGACAATGAGCAGTTCTTC. Full variable domain (rest looked up from reference TRBV9 and TRBJ2-1): DSGVTQTPKHLITATGQRVTLRCSPRSGDLSVYWYQQSLDQGLQFLIQYYNGEERAKGNILERFSAQQFPDLHSELNLSSLELGDSALYFCASSVARGTGADNEQFFGPGTRLTVL.

This chain links TRBV4-3 with TRBJ1-1; D call uncertain. The CDR3 is 15 amino acids. Between the trimmed V and J ends, which lost 0 bases and 5 bases, there was a span of 13 bases. In germline, CDR1 is LGHNA, CDR2 YSLEER. The CDR3 loop reads CASSQDPGVWTEAFF. The CDR3 DNA reads as TGCGCCAGCAGCCAAGATCCCGGGGTTTGGACTGAAGCTTTCTTT.

The V gene is TRBV5-4, the J gene TRBJ1-5, with a weak D call TRBD1 (6 bases). CDR1 and CDR2 (germline): SGHNT, YYREEE (reference sequence). The CDR3 extends over 13 amino acids. The ends were cut back, 4 bases at V and 6 bases at J, with 11 bases in the middle. For the CDR3, the DNA is TGTGCCAGCAGCGAGGGGGGGAGTCAGCCCCAGCATTTT. Translation gives CASSEGGSQPQHF.

Only one count was recorded for this clone. The V call is TRBV6-5, the J call TRBJ1-2; D is uncertain. The CDR3 runs 14 residues. Trimming pared 0 bases from V and 2 bases from J, leaving 7 bases between. From germline, CDR1 is MNHEY and CDR2 SVGAGI. The CDR3 DNA sequence: TGTGCCAGCAGTTACTCGACTCAGAACTATGGCTACACCTTC. Translation gives CASSYSTQNYGYTF.

The chain carries TRBV6-6 and TRBJ2-7; 12 bases are a match to TRBD1. This CDR3 is 15 amino acids long. With V trimmed by 2 bases and J by 5 bases, 4 bases remained unmatched. Looked up from germline, CDR1 is MNHNY and CDR2 is SVGAGI (reference sequence). CDR3 DNA: TGTGCCAGCAGTTACCCCGGGACAGGGGGCGACGAGCAGTACTTC. Its protein product is CASSYPGTGGDEQYF.

Only a few counts were recorded for this clone. This rearrangement joins TRBV7-9 to TRBJ2-3; possibly TRBD2 for D (6 bases). There are 14 residues in the CDR3. Trimming took off 4 bases at V and 0 bases at J, with 8 bases between the two ends. The germline V gene has CDR1 SEHNR and CDR2 FQNEAQ (reference sequence). CDR3 in DNA: TGTGCCAGCAGCTCGGGGGTGAGCACAGATACGCAGTATTTT. Protein product: CASSSGVSTDTQYF.